Presented here are 9 T cell receptor beta chains from one specimen sequenced in a study of T-cell reconstitution after alpha-beta-depleted transplantation in children. Unique molecular identifiers were incorporated into the prepared TCRbeta library. Each CDR3 protein is one row after TCRdb ran MiXCR on the PCR reads. Here the sample spans about 600,000 distinct CDR3 sequences, approximately 22% being singletons. The sample here was PBMCs, mostly from graft donor cells, taken 360 days after TCRalphabeta/CD19-depleted stem cell transplant. These receptors came from a boy under two years old who had a stem cell transplant for acute myeloid leukemia, so the T cells may come from the graft donor.

This clonotype turned up a few times. J is TRBJ2-2 and V is TRBV5-1, with TRBD1 matching over 8 bases. The V and J ends lost 0 bases and 9 bases, in that order; junction bases with no gene match: 10. This CDR3 region has 16 residues. Germline V lookup: CDR1 SGHRS, CDR2 YFSETQ. CDR3 nucleotides: TGCGCCAGCAGCTTGGATCAGGGGGCCCTAGCAAGGGAGCTGTTTTTT. Residues: CASSLDQGALARELFF.

This chain links TRBV27 with TRBJ1-2; maybe TRBD1 (5 bases). Germline values: CDR1 MNHEY, CDR2 SMNVEV (reference sequence). The CDR3 spans 13 residues. The V gene lost 6 bases and the J gene lost 2 bases, with 10 bases spanning the gap. CDR3 region: CASRGTGNYGYTF. The CDR3, as DNA: TGTGCCAGCAGGGGGACTGGGAACTATGGCTACACCTTC.

This clonotype has just a few counts. The chain recombines TRBV6-5 with TRBJ2-7; D assignment may be TRBD1 or TRBD2 (6 bases each). Trimming shortened V by 6 bases and J by 2 bases, and 17 bases separated the two germline ends. There are 15 residues in the CDR3. The V gene's germline CDR1 is MNHEY and CDR2 SVGAGI. The CDR3 DNA reads TGTGCCAGCAGCCAGGAGGGGGGAAGCCCCTACGAGCAGTACTTC. Protein: CASSQEGGSPYEQYF.

This clonotype has a count of ten or more. This chain uses TRBV7-2 with TRBJ1-1, with 7 bases fitting TRBD1. The V and J ends lost 4 bases and 1 base, in that order; junction bases with no gene match: 6. From germline, CDR1 is SGHTA and CDR2 FQGNSA. The CDR3 extends over 15 amino acids. The CDR3 bases are TGTGCCAGCAGCTCAACAGGGGCAGAGAACACTGAAGCTTTCTTT. Its protein product is CASSSTGAENTEAFF.

Ten or more counts support this clonotype. As DNA, the CDR3 is TGTGCCAGCAGAACACAGGGGAGCAAAGAGCAGTACTTC. As protein: CASRTQGSKEQYF. This chain uses TRBV6-2 or TRBV6-3 with TRBJ2-7; TRBD1 aligns across 7 bases. CDR1 MNHEY and CDR2 SVGEGT come from the germline V gene. J was trimmed by 7 bases and V by 6 bases; bases with no gene match: 9. The CDR3 is 13 amino acids.

This clonotype appeared many times. V gene TRBV20-1 combines with J gene TRBJ2-5; 8 nucleotides line up with TRBD2. V was clipped by 2 bases and J by 2 bases; unmatched bases: 7. Germline V lookup: CDR1 DFQATT, CDR2 SNEGSKA (reference sequence). The CDR3 is made up of 15 amino acids. The CDR3 region has the DNA TGCAGTGCTAGATCCGTAGCGGGGAGGCAAGAGACCCAGTACTTC. Protein: CSARSVAGRQETQYF.

Ten or more counts support this clonotype. The rearrangement uses TRBV20-1 and TRBJ2-1; D remains ambiguous. Trimming cost V 1 base and J 4 bases, with 11 bases left between them. The length of the CDR3 is 14 residues. Germline lookup yields CDR1 DFQATT and CDR2 SNEGSKA (reference sequence). The CDR3 sequence: CSARARTLYNEQFF. CDR3 bases: TGCAGTGCTAGAGCCAGGACCCTATACAATGAGCAGTTCTTC.

This clonotype has a handful of counts. V is TRBV5-5 and J is TRBJ1-1; tentative D call: TRBD1 (6 bases). Trimming left V 0 bases short and J 5 bases short, with 14 bases between. Germline values: CDR1 SGHKS, CDR2 YYEKEE (reference sequence). The CDR3 is made up of 15 amino acids. The CDR3 DNA is TGTGCCAGCAGCTTGGTTCCGGGGGCAGGGACTGAAGCTTTCTTT. Translation: CASSLVPGAGTEAFF.

This clonotype appeared a few times. The genes are TRBV20-1 and TRBJ2-4; D unresolved. Germline V gene sequence: CDR1 DFQATT, CDR2 SNEGSKA (reference sequence). The V and J ends lost 4 bases and 8 bases respectively, with 18 bases between them. The CDR3 has 14 residues. As DNA, the CDR3 is TGCAGTGCTATTAGGACGCACGTGTCGGACATTCAGTACTTC. This gives the protein CSAIRTHVSDIQYF.